These 2 T cell receptor beta chains originate from one sample sequenced in a study of cytomegalovirus exposure and HLA in healthy donors. A multiplex PCR was run with 60 Vbeta primers and 13 Jbeta primers. Only in-frame clones appear in the TCRdb table, and some are missing; sequencing was by immunoSEQ multiplex PCR. The sample holds about 140,000 clones, about 84% seen once. Input material: PBMCs. The receptors were gathered from a woman between 18 and 29 years old in good health and CMV-seropositive.

The chain links TRBV28 to TRBJ2-4, with 7 bases identical to TRBD2. Germline-derived CDR1 and CDR2 are MDHEN and SYDVKM. V was pared by 3 bases and J by 1 base, with 6 bases of the junction left unmatched. The CDR3 is 16 amino acids. The DNA of the CDR3 is TGTGCCAGCAGTTTCGCGGGGGTGGAGGCCAAAAACATTCAGTACTTC. Its protein is CASSFAGVEAKNIQYF.

This sequence joins TRBV6-5 and TRBJ1-1; 8 nucleotides agree with TRBD1. The CDR3 extends over 13 amino acids. The germline CDR1 and CDR2 sequences are MNHEY and SVGAGI. V shed 6 bases, J shed 5 bases, and the junction held 5 bases outside the gene matches. CDR3 DNA sequence: TGTGCCAGCAGGCCCCAGGGGGCGACTGAAGCTTTCTTT. It is translated as CASRPQGATEAFF.